Each of the 13 T cell receptor beta chains below was sequenced from the same sample in a study of T cells after yellow fever vaccination. TCRdb reanalysed the 5' RACE reads using MiXCR and keeps one entry per CDR3 protein. This table has 500,000 to 650,000 distinct CDR3 sequences, approximately 13% appearing once. The sample was PBMCs, taken on the day of the yellow fever booster vaccination. The origin of the receptors is a man aged 30 to 45 who received the YFV17D yellow fever vaccine.

This clonotype has only a few counts. V usage is TRBV7-9 and J usage is TRBJ2-5; maybe TRBD2 (5 bases). CDR1 is SEHNR, CDR2 FQNEAQ, per germline (reference sequence). This CDR3 region has 17 residues. V dropped 0 bases and J dropped 2 bases, with 16 bases sitting between them. Written as DNA, the CDR3 is TGTGCCAGCAGCTTAGCGAGGCCGGGGATACTTCAAGAGACCCAGTACTTC. Protein sequence: CASSLARPGILQETQYF.

This clonotype was recorded many times. J is TRBJ1-5 and V is TRBV12-3 or TRBV12-4; 7 bases are shared with TRBD1. J gave up 0 bases and V 5 bases, and 13 bases lay outside the gene matches. This CDR3 region has 18 residues. The CDR3 region has the DNA TGTGCCAGCAGTCCTAAGACCAGGGGGATTTATAGCAATCAGCCCCAGCATTTT. Protein product: CASSPKTRGIYSNQPQHF.

The CDR3 here is CASGTDNQPQHF. As DNA, the CDR3 is TGTGCCAGCGGGACAGACAATCAGCCCCAGCATTTT. This chain joins TRBV6-2 or TRBV6-3 and TRBJ1-5; 7 nucleotides line up with TRBD1. V lost 8 bases, J lost 3 bases, and 1 base stayed unmatched. This CDR3 has 12 amino acids. The V gene's germline CDR1 is MNHEY and CDR2 SVGEGT.

The CDR3 DNA sequence: TGTGCCAGCAGCTCTTGGACTCTTAGCTCCTACAATGAGCAGTTCTTC. Protein sequence: CASSSWTLSSYNEQFF. The rearrangement joins TRBV7-9 to TRBJ2-1; D perhaps matches TRBD2 (5 bases). V was cut by 4 bases and J by 0 bases, with 13 bases left in between. Germline CDR1 is SEHNR and CDR2 is FQNEAQ (reference sequence). CDR3 size: 16 residues.

The CDR3 nucleotides read TGTGCCAGCAGTTCTCTTACCCAGCGGGAGAGGGATACGCAGTATTTT. It is translated as CASSSLTQRERDTQYF. The chain links TRBV28 to TRBJ2-3; 8 bases match TRBD2. Trimming cost V 4 bases and J 6 bases; bases outside gene matches: 12. Germline V gives CDR1 MDHEN, CDR2 SYDVKM. This CDR3 spans 16 amino acids.

This clonotype was observed a handful of times. This rearrangement joins TRBV15 to TRBJ2-7; the D is unclear. The CDR3 spans 13 residues. The V gene's germline CDR1 is LNHNV and CDR2 YYDKDF (reference sequence). V was shortened by 0 bases and J by 7 bases, with 10 bases between the two germline ends. CDR3 sequence: CATSRDLSGEQYF. The CDR3 nucleotides read TGTGCCACCAGCAGAGATCTCTCTGGGGAGCAGTACTTC.

V and J are TRBV19 and TRBJ2-7; perhaps TRBD1 as D (6 bases). The ends were cut back, 4 bases at V and 4 bases at J, with 11 bases in the middle. The CDR3 is made up of 13 amino acids. CDR1 is LNHDA and CDR2 is SQIVND in the germline V gene (reference sequence). CDR3 sequence (DNA): TGTGCCAGTAGTAATGCCAGGGGTTACGAGCAGTACTTC. Its protein product is CASSNARGYEQYF.

This clonotype came up a few times. V usage is TRBV4-2 and J usage is TRBJ2-5; 10 nucleotides agree with TRBD2. CDR1 is LGHNA, CDR2 YNFKEQ, per germline. Trimming cost V 1 base and J 4 bases; bases outside gene matches: 6. This CDR3 is built from 16 residues. CDR3 nucleotide sequence: TGTGCCAGCAGCCAAGGGCTCAGCGGGGGGGCAGAGACCCAGTACTTC. It yields the protein CASSQGLSGGAETQYF.

V gene TRBV6-5 combines with J gene TRBJ2-7; TRBD2 is a possible D gene (5 bases). The CDR3 has 12 residues. CDR1 and CDR2 from the germline V gene are MNHEY and SVGAGI. V lost 10 bases, J lost 0 bases, and 10 bases lay in between. CDR3 residues: CATREGSYEQYF. As DNA, the CDR3 is TGTGCCACCCGCGAGGGCTCCTACGAGCAGTACTTC.

The genes are TRBV5-6 and TRBJ2-5, with TRBD2 matching over 12 bases. The CDR3 loop spans 15 amino acids. The germline V gene encodes CDR1 SGHDT and CDR2 YYEEEE. The trim removed 4 bases at V and 6 bases at J, leaving 7 bases unmatched. CDR3 sequence: CASSKTSGSQKTQYF. In nucleotides, the CDR3 is TGTGCCAGCAGCAAGACTAGCGGGAGTCAAAAGACCCAGTACTTC.

Note on this clonotype: Sequence at one end of the junction differs from germline and may be a read error. V is TRBV24-1 and J is TRBJ1-3, with no clear D. The CDR3 has 15 residues. Germline assignment: CDR1 KGHDR and CDR2 SFDVKD. The CDR3 nucleotides read TGTGCTACCAGCGGGATAAAAGACTCTGGAAACACCATATATTTT. As protein: CATSGIKDSGNTIYF.

The table lists this clonotype with many counts. In DNA form, the CDR3 reads TGTGCCAGCAGCTCCCCGGAAGAGCGGATGGAAGATACGCAGTATTTT. As protein: CASSSPEERMEDTQYF. The V call is TRBV7-2, the J call TRBJ2-3, with D possibly being TRBD2 (5 bases). The germline gives CDR1 SGHTA, CDR2 FQGNSA. There are 16 residues in the CDR3. With 4 bases removed from V and 5 bases from J, the gap between germline ends came to 19 bases.

This chain uses TRBV7-9 with TRBJ1-2, with a possible D match to TRBD1 (5 bases). The V gene's germline CDR1 is SEHNR and CDR2 FQNEAQ (reference sequence). Trimming cost V 1 base and J 7 bases, with 13 bases left between them. The CDR3 has 14 residues. The CDR3 DNA is TGTGCCAGCAGCTTAGGACAGTCCCAATTTGGCTACACCTTC. Its protein is CASSLGQSQFGYTF. Full variable domain (outside the CDR3, taken from reference TRBV7-9 and TRBJ1-2): DTGVSQNPRHKITKRGQNVTFRCDPISEHNRLYWYRQTLGQGPEFLTYFQNEAQLEKSRLLSDRFSAERPKGSFSTLEIQRTEQGDSAMYLCASSLGQSQFGYTFGSGTRLTVV.